This passage covers 21 T cell receptor beta chains from one sample sequenced in a study of shared clonotypes between healthy human individuals. Assay: immunoSEQ multiplex PCR; the TCRdb copy retains only in-frame clones and omits some. This table has approximately 600,000 clones, roughly 95% appearing once. Naive-designated CD8 cells lacked CD45RO, were positively enriched for CCR7, and omitted terminally differentiated effector memory CD45RA+ cells. The sample taken for sequencing was naive CD8+ T cells sorted from blood. These receptors originate from a woman aged 25 to 45 in good health.

The chain carries TRBV19 and TRBJ2-5; weak D call: TRBD2 (5 bases). The assigned J gene may be wrong: the sequence end matches TRBJ2-7 better. Germline loops: CDR1 LNHDA, CDR2 SQIVND (reference sequence). CDR3 length: 12 residues. The CDR3 loop reads CASSPDYYEQYF. CDR3 coding DNA: TGTGCCAGTAGTCCCGACTACTACGAGCAGTACTTC.

The J gene is TRBJ2-1, the V gene TRBV6-4; 11 bases fit TRBD2. Germline V CDR1 and CDR2: MRHNA, SNTAGT. CDR3 length: 15 amino acids. After removal of 2 bases from V and 4 bases from J, the junction contained 1 base not matched to a gene. The CDR3 reads CASSDVAGGYNEQFF. The CDR3 DNA reads TGTGCCAGCAGTGACGTAGCGGGAGGGTACAATGAGCAGTTCTTC.

This chain links TRBV7-2 with TRBJ2-7; D may match TRBD1 or TRBD2 (5 bases each). CDR3 length: 12 residues. The germline gives CDR1 SGHTA, CDR2 FQGNSA. With 4 bases removed from V and 2 bases from J, the gap between germline ends came to 6 bases. CDR3 nucleotides: TGTGCCAGCAGCTGGGGGACCTACGAGCAGTACTTC. This encodes CASSWGTYEQYF.

The chain couples TRBV10-3 to TRBJ2-3; D may be TRBD2 (6 bases). The CDR3 covers 15 residues. Germline CDR1 and CDR2: ENHRY and SYGVKD. V was cut by 3 bases and J by 0 bases, with 10 bases left in between. Written as DNA, the CDR3 is TGTGCCATCAGTGATCTAGCGTCTAGCACAGATACGCAGTATTTT. Amino acids: CAISDLASSTDTQYF.

This chain links TRBV27 with TRBJ2-7; 7 bases map to TRBD1. The germline V gene encodes CDR1 MNHEY and CDR2 SMNVEV (reference sequence). V was pared by 5 bases and J by 7 bases, with 11 bases of the junction left unmatched. This CDR3 comprises 14 residues. The CDR3 DNA reads as TGTGCCAGCAGTGTTATTTTGGGACAGCCTGAGCAGTACTTC. Its translation: CASSVILGQPEQYF.

V is TRBV5-6 and J is TRBJ2-5; D tentatively reads TRBD1 or TRBD2 (5 bases each). The DNA end is more similar to TRBJ2-7, so the J call may be wrong. Germline CDR1 reads SGHDT; CDR2 reads YYEEEE. This CDR3 is built from 15 residues. CDR3 sequence (DNA): TGTGCCAGCAGCGGGGGTGACGTTGCATCCTACGAGCAGTACTTC. Protein: CASSGGDVASYEQYF.

This chain connects TRBV10-3 to TRBJ2-7, with 8 nucleotides matching TRBD1. CDR3 size: 13 residues. The V segment lost 10 bases and the J segment 3 bases; nucleotides outside the gene matches: 8. Germline CDR1 and CDR2: ENHRY and SYGVKD. CDR3 region: CATQQDRDYEQYF. Here the CDR3 DNA reads TGTGCCACCCAGCAGGACAGGGACTACGAGCAGTACTTC.

The chain couples TRBV4-2 to TRBJ2-5, with D maybe TRBD1 (5 bases). The DNA end is a closer match to TRBJ2-7, so the J assignment may be wrong. The CDR3 totals 16 residues. Germline V gives CDR1 LGHNA, CDR2 YNFKEQ. The CDR3 sequence is CASSPTSEWQGYEQYF. CDR3 bases: TGTGCCAGCAGCCCTACCAGCGAGTGGCAGGGATACGAGCAGTACTTC.

The chain is built from TRBV5-4 and TRBJ2-7; 13 bases are shared with TRBD2. Germline lookup yields CDR1 SGHNT and CDR2 YYREEE (reference sequence). V was pared by 4 bases and J by 2 bases, with 3 bases of the junction left unmatched. The CDR3 has 15 amino acids. CDR3 residues: CASSPGLAGAYEQYF. In DNA form, the CDR3 reads TGTGCCAGCAGCCCTGGACTAGCGGGGGCCTACGAGCAGTACTTC.

The sample holds one count of this clone. The chain uses TRBV11-2 and TRBJ2-7; D ambiguous. The CDR3 contains 12 residues. Trimming shortened V by 2 bases and J by 5 bases, and 7 bases separated the two germline ends. The germline gives CDR1 SGHAT, CDR2 FQNNGV. The CDR3 DNA reads TGTGCCAGCAGCTTAATTTTCCACGAGCAGTACTTC. Encoded protein: CASSLIFHEQYF.

This chain joins TRBV28 and TRBJ2-3; 8 bases match TRBD2. V lost 9 bases, J lost 3 bases, and 8 bases stayed unmatched. The CDR3 length is 14 residues. The V gene's germline CDR1 is MDHEN and CDR2 SYDVKM. The CDR3 DNA reads TGTGCCAGTTCCAGCGGGAGTTGGACAGATACGCAGTATTTT. This codes for CASSSGSWTDTQYF.

This chain connects TRBV19 to TRBJ1-3; D gene uncertain. The CDR3 loop spans 17 amino acids. The germline V gene encodes CDR1 LNHDA and CDR2 SQIVND (reference sequence). Between the trimmed V and J ends, which lost 3 bases and 0 bases, there was a span of 15 bases. The DNA for the CDR3 is TGTGCCAGTAGTATCGTCCAGTGGCCGAACTCTGGAAACACCATATATTTT. Protein: CASSIVQWPNSGNTIYF.

V gene TRBV2 combines with J gene TRBJ2-1; 7 nucleotides match TRBD2. The ends lost 1 base at V and 0 bases at J; junction bases unmatched: 6. This CDR3 spans 17 amino acids. The germline gives CDR1 SNHLY, CDR2 FYNNEI. CDR3 sequence (DNA): TGTGCCAGCAGTGAAGTTGGCGGGAGTAACTCCTACAATGAGCAGTTCTTC. Protein product: CASSEVGGSNSYNEQFF.

J is TRBJ2-1 and V is TRBV27; no definite D call. The CDR3 runs 12 residues. V lost 2 bases to trimming and J lost 5 bases, with 4 bases between them. Germline CDR1 is MNHEY and CDR2 is SMNVEV (reference sequence). The CDR3 sequence is CASSLADNEQFF. DNA of the CDR3: TGTGCCAGCAGTTTAGCGGACAATGAGCAGTTCTTC.

V and J are TRBV6-5 and TRBJ1-1, with a tentative D call TRBD1 (5 bases). CDR3 length: 15 residues. Germline loops: CDR1 MNHEY, CDR2 SVGAGI. V lost 2 bases and J 4 bases, leaving 14 bases between the germline ends. Here the CDR3 reads CASSYPVRGVTEAFF. The CDR3 DNA sequence: TGTGCCAGCAGTTACCCCGTACGGGGGGTCACTGAAGCTTTCTTT.

This chain connects TRBV27 to TRBJ2-7; maybe TRBD1 (5 bases). CDR3 size: 14 residues. Germline V gene lookup returns CDR1 MNHEY and CDR2 SMNVEV (reference sequence). V gave up 5 bases and J gave up 2 bases, with 13 bases separating them. CDR3 in amino acids: CASSLREGPYEQYF. As DNA, the CDR3 is TGTGCCAGCAGTCTCAGGGAAGGGCCCTACGAGCAGTACTTC.

This clone appeared a single time. The V gene is TRBV7-8, the J gene TRBJ2-7; no clear D. From germline, CDR1 is SGHVS and CDR2 FQNEAQ. V was trimmed by 2 bases and J by 6 bases, leaving 14 bases between them. The CDR3 sequence is 14 residues long. In DNA, the CDR3 is TGTGCCAGCAGCTTATGGGCGAAGGGCGGCGAGCAGTACTTC. This translates into CASSLWAKGGEQYF.

V and J are TRBV6-6 and TRBJ2-5, with TRBD2 matching 8 bases. The J call is in doubt because the DNA end fits TRBJ2-7 better. The CDR3 covers 14 residues. Germline CDR1 and CDR2: MNHNY and SVGAGI (reference sequence). In nucleotides, the CDR3 is TGTGCCAGCAGCCAGCGGGAGCTCTCCTACGAGCAGTACTTC. Translated, it gives CASSQRELSYEQYF.

The chain joins TRBV28 to TRBJ2-7; D perhaps matches TRBD1 (5 bases). The V and J ends lost 2 bases and 5 bases respectively, with 10 bases between them. CDR1 is MDHEN, CDR2 SYDVKM, per germline. The CDR3 extends over 13 amino acids. The CDR3 protein is CASSLQGGHEQYF. The CDR3 nucleotides read TGTGCCAGCAGTTTACAGGGTGGCCACGAGCAGTACTTC. Full variable domain (outside the CDR3, taken from reference TRBV28 and TRBJ2-7): DVKVTQSSRYLVKRTGEKVFLECVQDMDHENMFWYRQDPGLGLRLIYFSYDVKMKEKGDIPEGYSVSREKKERFSLILESASTNQTSMYLCASSLQGGHEQYFGPGTRLTVT.

CDR3 amino acids: CASSFGGQPQHF. CDR3 nucleotides: TGTGCCAGCAGCTTCGGGGGCCAGCCCCAGCATTTT. V is TRBV5-6 and J is TRBJ1-5; maybe TRBD1 (6 bases). Germline V gene data show CDR1 as SGHDT and CDR2 as YYEEEE. The CDR3 extends over 12 amino acids. Trimming cost V 2 bases and J 7 bases, with 7 bases left between them.

The genes are TRBV6-1 and TRBJ2-7, with D tentatively TRBD1 (6 bases). Trimming took off 8 bases at V and 2 bases at J, with 19 bases between the two ends. The CDR3 runs to 15 residues. CDR1 and CDR2 (germline): MNHNS, SASEGT. The CDR3 nucleotides are TGTGCCAGCTCCCCGGGGCAGGGGCCCGCCTACGAGCAGTACTTC. As protein: CASSPGQGPAYEQYF.